These 16 T cell receptor beta chains came from one sample sequenced in a study of response to subunit inactivated influenza vaccine. TCRdb fed the RT-PCR reads into MiXCR, producing one record per CDR3 protein. This sample carries roughly 670,000 distinct CDR3 sequences, 14% of them seen once, and the ten largest clones take 7.6%. The source was PBMCs from blood, collected approximately 15 days before vaccination. The source of these receptors is a man in his fifties or sixties who received an inactivated influenza vaccine.

This clonotype has more than one count but fewer than ten. V is TRBV7-9 and J is TRBJ2-1, with D possibly matching TRBD2 (7 bases). Germline values: CDR1 SEHNR, CDR2 FQNEAQ (reference sequence). The CDR3 is made up of 15 amino acids. Trimming cost V 5 bases and J 15 bases, with 26 bases left between them. CDR3 loop: CASSPQGQRRECRFF. The CDR3 DNA sequence: TGTGCCAGCAGCCCACAGGGTCAAAGGCGGGAGTGTCGGTTCTTC.

This clonotype was picked up a small number of times. The chain recombines TRBV6-1 with TRBJ2-3; D possibly matches TRBD1 or TRBD2 (6 bases each). This CDR3 has 15 residues. Germline V gives CDR1 MNHNS, CDR2 SASEGT. V was shortened by 8 bases and J by 3 bases, with 18 bases between the two germline ends. The CDR3 spells CASSGRGTKTDTQYF. CDR3 nucleotides: TGTGCCAGCTCCGGGCGCGGGACAAAGACAGATACGCAGTATTTT.

There are a few counts of this clonotype. The CDR3 DNA is TGCGCCAGCAGCTTGTCTAGCGGGGTCACAGATACGCAGTATTTT. This encodes CASSLSSGVTDTQYF. The gene calls are TRBV5-1 and TRBJ2-3; 9 nucleotides agree with TRBD2. Germline CDR1 and CDR2: SGHRS and YFSETQ. This CDR3 has 15 amino acids. V shed 1 base and J 2 bases; nucleotides not matched to a gene: 2.

V gene TRBV24-1 combines with J gene TRBJ2-1; 9 bases are shared with TRBD2. Germline values: CDR1 KGHDR, CDR2 SFDVKD. The trim removed 6 bases at V and 8 bases at J, leaving 19 bases unmatched. There are 18 residues in the CDR3. CDR3 amino acids: CATSRGGSLAGRLHEQFF. The CDR3 bases are TGTGCCACCAGTAGGGGGGGGTCTCTAGCGGGAAGGTTGCATGAGCAGTTCTTC.

This clonotype was observed a handful of times. One junction end does not reproduce the germline sequence, and a read error may be involved. V usage is TRBV5-6 and J usage is TRBJ2-7; 7 nucleotides line up with TRBD1. This CDR3 contains 13 residues. Germline V lookup: CDR1 SGHDT, CDR2 YYEEEE. This CDR3 is CASSLGTGVGWHF. Written as DNA, the CDR3 is TGTGCCAGCAGCTTGGGGACAGGCGTGGGTTGGCACTTC. Supplemented by reference TRBV5-6 and TRBJ2-7, the full variable domain reads DAGVTQSPTHLIKTRGQQVTLRCSPKSGHDTVSWYQQALGQGPQFIFQYYEEEERQRGNFPDRFSGHQFPNYSSELNVNALLLGDSALYLCASSLGTGVGWHFGPGTRLTVT.

The chain couples TRBV20-1 to TRBJ2-3; the match to TRBD2 covers 8 bases. The CDR3 sequence is 15 residues long. With 2 bases clipped from V and 5 bases from J, the junction kept 9 bases outside the gene matches. Germline V gene lookup returns CDR1 DFQATT and CDR2 SNEGSKA (reference sequence). The CDR3 is CSARTPGLGGDTQYF. The CDR3, as DNA: TGCAGTGCTAGAACACCGGGACTAGGGGGAGATACGCAGTATTTT.

The chain recombines TRBV6-5 with TRBJ1-2; no firm D call. From germline, CDR1 is MNHEY and CDR2 SVGAGI. The CDR3 spans 15 residues. Trimming left V 2 bases short and J 4 bases short, with 14 bases between. The chain's CDR3 is CASSYGPLSLYGYTF. DNA for the CDR3: TGTGCCAGCAGTTACGGGCCCCTATCACTCTATGGCTACACCTTC.

This clonotype was detected many times. CDR3 in amino acids: CASSRTGGNYGYTF. Here the CDR3 DNA reads TGCGCCAGCAGCCGGACAGGGGGGAACTATGGCTACACCTTC. The rearrangement links TRBV5-1 to TRBJ1-2; 10 bases map to TRBD1. The V and J ends lost 4 bases and 2 bases, in that order; junction bases with no gene match: 2. CDR3 length: 14 amino acids. Germline lookup yields CDR1 SGHRS and CDR2 YFSETQ.

This clonotype was counted only a few times. The V and J genes are TRBV24-1 and TRBJ2-3; 8 nucleotides agree with TRBD1. Trimming at V came to 3 bases and at J to 4 bases, leaving 11 bases not matched to a gene. Germline V gene data show CDR1 as KGHDR and CDR2 as SFDVKD. CDR3 length equals 17 residues. CDR3 region: CATSDRSWTGHPDTQYF. CDR3 nucleotide sequence: TGTGCCACCAGTGATCGGTCGTGGACAGGGCATCCAGATACGCAGTATTTT.

The gene calls are TRBV19 and TRBJ2-7; 9 positions match TRBD1. The CDR3 has 14 amino acids. The germline V gene encodes CDR1 LNHDA and CDR2 SQIVND (reference sequence). The ends lost 4 bases at V and 5 bases at J; junction bases unmatched: 6. The CDR3 spells CASSKDRGSDEQYF. The CDR3 DNA follows: TGTGCCAGTAGTAAGGACAGGGGAAGTGACGAGCAGTACTTC.

The CDR3 DNA sequence: TGTGCCAGCAGCTTCGGGGGGCCTGGGTCCTACGAGCAGTACTTC. Translation: CASSFGGPGSYEQYF. The chain links TRBV7-2 to TRBJ2-7; possible D gene TRBD2, 7 bases. Germline V gives CDR1 SGHTA, CDR2 FQGNSA. V gave up 3 bases and J gave up 1 base, with 13 bases separating them. This CDR3 spans 15 amino acids.

The chain combines TRBV28 with TRBJ1-5, with a possible D match to TRBD1 (5 bases). The CDR3 has 16 residues. The germline V and J ends were trimmed by 4 bases and 6 bases, with 19 bases remaining between them. Per germline, CDR1 MDHEN and CDR2 SYDVKM. CDR3 residues: CASSSRTRGWVQPQHF. CDR3 bases: TGTGCCAGCAGTTCCCGTACGCGGGGCTGGGTTCAGCCCCAGCATTTT.

A few counts support this clonotype. The chain employs TRBV5-1 and TRBJ2-1; D not certain. Germline-derived CDR1 and CDR2 are SGHRS and YFSETQ. This CDR3 contains 14 residues. V lost 4 bases, J lost 5 bases, and 13 bases lay in between. CDR3 nucleotide sequence: TGCGCCAGCAGCCAACTCGAAGGAGACAATGAGCAGTTCTTC. It translates to CASSQLEGDNEQFF.

This rearrangement joins TRBV3-1 to TRBJ2-5, with 8 bases lining up with TRBD1. In germline, CDR1 is LGHDT, CDR2 YNNKEL (reference sequence). V lost 4 bases to trimming and J lost 5 bases; unmatched junction nucleotides: 9. The CDR3 runs to 15 residues. Written as DNA, the CDR3 is TGTGCCAGCAGCCTAATCCTGGACAGGGTCGAGACCCAGTACTTC. Its translation: CASSLILDRVETQYF.

This clonotype was seen repeatedly, ten times or more. This sequence joins TRBV12-3 or TRBV12-4 and TRBJ1-6, with 10 bases matching TRBD1. The V gene end was trimmed by 6 bases and the J gene end by 7 bases; junction bases not matched to a gene: 3. The CDR3 covers 14 residues. Here the CDR3 reads CASSTGQGNSPLHF. As DNA, the CDR3 is TGTGCCAGCAGCACGGGACAGGGGAATTCACCCCTCCACTTT.

This clonotype has just a few counts. The V and J genes are TRBV5-1 and TRBJ2-3, with D possibly being TRBD2 (6 bases). This CDR3 contains 14 residues. Trimming pared 3 bases from V and 10 bases from J, leaving 18 bases between. CDR1 is SGHRS and CDR2 is YFSETQ in the germline V gene. CDR3 residues: CASSWEDPTRAQYF. DNA of the CDR3: TGCGCCAGCAGCTGGGAGGACCCAACGCGGGCGCAGTATTTT.